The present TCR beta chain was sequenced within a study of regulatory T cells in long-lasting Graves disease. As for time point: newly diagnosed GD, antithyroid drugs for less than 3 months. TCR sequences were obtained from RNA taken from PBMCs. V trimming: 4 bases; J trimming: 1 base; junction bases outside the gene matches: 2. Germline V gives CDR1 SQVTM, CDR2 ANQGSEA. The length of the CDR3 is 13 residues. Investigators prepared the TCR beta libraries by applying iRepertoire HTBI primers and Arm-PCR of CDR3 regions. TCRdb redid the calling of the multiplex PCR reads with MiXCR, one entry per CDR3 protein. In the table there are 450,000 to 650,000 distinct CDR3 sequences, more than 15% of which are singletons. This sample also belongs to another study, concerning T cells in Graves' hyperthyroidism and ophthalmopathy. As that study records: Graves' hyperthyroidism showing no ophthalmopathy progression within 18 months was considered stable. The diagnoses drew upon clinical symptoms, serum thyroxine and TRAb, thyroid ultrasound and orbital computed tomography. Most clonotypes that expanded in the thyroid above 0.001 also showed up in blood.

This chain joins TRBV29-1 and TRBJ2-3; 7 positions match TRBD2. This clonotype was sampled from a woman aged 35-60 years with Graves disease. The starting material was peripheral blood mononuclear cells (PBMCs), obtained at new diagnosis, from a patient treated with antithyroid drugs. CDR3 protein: CSVGGGGTDTQYF. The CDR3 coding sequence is TGCAGCGTTGGGGGGGGGGGCACAGATACGCAGTATTTT.